This TCR beta chain was sequenced in a study of CD8+ T cells in alopecia areata. Looking at the study overall: Treated patients were given oral tofacitinib, which was dosed at 5 to 10 mg twice daily. Broader study findings: Normal skin's resident alphabeta T cells are sequenced alongside lesional scalp T cells.

Points on this clone: What it recognizes is unknown.

Trimming cost V 6 bases and J 3 bases, with 3 bases left between them. The germline CDR1 and CDR2 sequences are DFQATT and SNEGSKA (reference sequence). The CDR3 spans 11 residues. Extraction and reverse transcription of RNA yielded cDNA as the sequencing template. Some clones are missing from TCRdb's copy, which holds only in-frame ones; the method was immunoSEQ multiplex PCR. Here the sample spans around 200,000 clones, 50% to 70% being singletons. Researchers took lesional scalp punch biopsies and peripheral blood from people who were alopecia areata patients. The receptor was isolated from a human donor with alopecia areata. The specimen comprised CD4+ T cells sorted from blood, sampled at week 0. The chain uses TRBV20-1 and TRBJ2-6; D gene unclear. Written as DNA, the CDR3 is TGCAGTGCGCTTGGGGCCAACGTCCTGACTTTC. This gives the protein CSALGANVLTF.